These 5 T cell receptor beta chains came from one sample sequenced in a study of CD8 T cells in ankylosing spondylitis. One entry per CDR3 protein results from TCRdb running MiXCR on the 5' RACE reads. The sample lists about 96,000 distinct CDR3 sequences, about 8.1% seen once, with approximately 4.8% in the top ten. Material: blood, either unsorted or a sorted T cell fraction (not recorded which). Source of these receptors: a male donor with ankylosing spondylitis or in good health (not recorded which).

This clonotype was recorded many times. Here the CDR3 reads CSAARTTRAYNSPLHF. The DNA of the CDR3 is TGCAGTGCTGCACGGACGACCCGGGCCTATAATTCACCCCTCCACTTT. This sequence joins TRBV20-1 and TRBJ1-6; no clear D gene. The ends were cut back, 5 bases at V and 2 bases at J, with 16 bases in the middle. Germline V lookup: CDR1 DFQATT, CDR2 SNEGSKA (reference sequence). The CDR3 is 16 amino acids.

This clonotype has at least ten counts. The CDR3 DNA sequence: TGCAGTGCCCGTAGGCCCGGGGCGCGAGGTGATACGCAGTATTTT. It specifies CSARRPGARGDTQYF. The chain is built from TRBV20-1 and TRBJ2-3; D may be TRBD1 or TRBD2 (5 bases each). V lost 6 bases, J lost 6 bases, and 22 bases lay in between. In germline, CDR1 is DFQATT, CDR2 SNEGSKA (reference sequence). This CDR3 is built from 15 residues.

The sample holds many counts of this clonotype. This chain links TRBV12-3 or TRBV12-4 with TRBJ1-1; D is possibly TRBD1 (6 bases). The CDR3 loop spans 15 amino acids. V was pared by 5 bases and J by 1 base, with 14 bases between. CDR3: CASSPRQDKNTEAFF. The CDR3 DNA is TGTGCCAGCAGTCCACGACAGGATAAGAACACTGAAGCTTTCTTT.

This clonotype came up many times. The chain is built from TRBV5-1 and TRBJ1-5; 7 bases are a match to TRBD1. V dropped 4 bases and J dropped 4; count of bases not matched to a gene: 11. CDR1 and CDR2 (germline): SGHRS, YFSETQ. The CDR3 is made up of 16 amino acids. CDR3 sequence: CASSLGPRQGNQPQHF. In DNA, the CDR3 is TGCGCCAGCAGCCTTGGGCCGCGACAGGGAAATCAGCCCCAGCATTTT.

Many counts were recorded for this clonotype. The V call is TRBV7-3, the J call TRBJ2-1; D may be TRBD1 (7 bases). The CDR3 length is 16 residues. Germline-derived CDR1 and CDR2 are SGHTA and FQGTGA. Trimming stripped 5 bases from V and 1 base from J, with 15 bases between. The DNA of the CDR3 is TGTGCCAGCAGCGCGGGGACAGCGCAATCCTACAATGAGCAGTTCTTC. It codes for CASSAGTAQSYNEQFF.